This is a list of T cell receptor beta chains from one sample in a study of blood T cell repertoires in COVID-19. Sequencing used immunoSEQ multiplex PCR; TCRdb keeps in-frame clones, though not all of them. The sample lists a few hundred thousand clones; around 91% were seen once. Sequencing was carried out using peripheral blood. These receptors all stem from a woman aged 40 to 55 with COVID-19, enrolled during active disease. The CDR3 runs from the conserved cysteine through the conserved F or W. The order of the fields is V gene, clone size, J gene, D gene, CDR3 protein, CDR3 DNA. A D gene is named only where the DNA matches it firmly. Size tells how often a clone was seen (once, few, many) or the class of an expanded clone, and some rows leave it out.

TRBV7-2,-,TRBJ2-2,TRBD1,CASSLQGTGELFF,TGTGCCAGCAGCCTACAGGGGACCGGGGAGCTGTTTTTT
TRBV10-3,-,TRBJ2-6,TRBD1,CAISRDRASSGANVLTF,TGTGCCATCAGCCGGGACAGGGCGAGCTCTGGGGCCAACGTCCTGACTTTC
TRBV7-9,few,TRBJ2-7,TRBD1,CAGGGQGNYEQYF,TGTGCCGGTGGCGGACAGGGCAACTACGAGCAGTACTTC
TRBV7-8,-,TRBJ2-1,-,CASSLGAPRDEQFF,TGTGCCAGCAGCTTAGGCGCCCCCCGGGATGAGCAGTTCTTC
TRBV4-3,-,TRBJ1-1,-,CASSQDKGRKAFF,TGCGCCAGCAGCCAAGATAAGGGGCGGAAAGCTTTCTTT
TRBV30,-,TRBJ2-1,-,CAWSVQRGSYNEQFF,TGTGCCTGGAGTGTACAACGGGGCTCCTACAATGAGCAGTTCTTC
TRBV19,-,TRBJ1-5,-,CASSIGRRNSNQPQHF,TGTGCCAGTAGTATAGGAAGGCGGAATAGCAATCAGCCCCAGCATTTT
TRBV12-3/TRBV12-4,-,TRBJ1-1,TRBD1,CASKGATEAFF,TGTGCCAGCAAGGGGGCAACTGAAGCTTTCTTT
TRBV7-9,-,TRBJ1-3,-,CASSLGTRGRSSGNTIYF,TGTGCCAGCAGCTTAGGGACCCGGGGGAGGAGCTCTGGAAACACCATATATTTT
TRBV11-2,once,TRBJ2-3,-,CASSLGRGAADTQYF,TGTGCCAGCAGCTTAGGACGGGGGGCCGCAGATACGCAGTATTTT
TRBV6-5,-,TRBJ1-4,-,CASKPPGTFNEKLFF,TGTGCCAGCAAACCACCAGGGACATTTAATGAAAAACTGTTTTTT
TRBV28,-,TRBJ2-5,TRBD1,CASSIQGSLSQETQYF,TGTGCCAGCAGTATACAGGGGAGCCTGAGCCAAGAGACCCAGTACTTC
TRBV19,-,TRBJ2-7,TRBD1,CASSIRSRGRHTLYEQYF,TGTGCCAGTAGTATAAGATCGAGGGGGCGGCACACCCTCTACGAGCAGTACTTC
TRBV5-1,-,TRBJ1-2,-,CASSLQGGSYGYTF,TGCGCCAGCAGCCTGCAAGGAGGCAGCTATGGCTACACCTTC
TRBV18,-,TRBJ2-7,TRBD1,CASSRPGQGIEQYF,TGTGCCAGCTCACGACCGGGACAGGGGATCGAGCAGTACTTC
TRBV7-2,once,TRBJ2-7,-,CASSLGLSVEQYF,TGTGCCAGCAGCTTAGGCCTCAGCGTAGAGCAGTACTTC
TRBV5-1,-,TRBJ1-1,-,CASSSSSGLNTEAFF,TGCGCCAGCAGCTCCTCGTCGGGGTTGAACACTGAAGCTTTCTTT
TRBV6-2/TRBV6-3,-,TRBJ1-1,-,CASSYLPGVGEAFF,TGTGCCAGCAGTTACTTGCCAGGGGTGGGGGAAGCTTTCTTT
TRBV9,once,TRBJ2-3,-,CASSQGSGRTDTQYF,TGTGCCAGCAGCCAAGGTAGCGGACGCACAGATACGCAGTATTTT
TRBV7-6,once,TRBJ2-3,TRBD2,CASSLSGGRTNTDTQYF,TGTGCCAGCAGCCTTAGCGGGGGCCGTACTAACACAGATACGCAGTATTTT
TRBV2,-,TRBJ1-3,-,CASSTGLRNTIYF,TGTGCCAGCAGTACAGGGTTACGAAACACCATATATTTT
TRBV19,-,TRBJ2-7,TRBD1,CASSKHRGLTSYEQYF,TGTGCCAGTAGTAAGCACAGGGGGCTAACGTCCTACGAGCAGTACTTC
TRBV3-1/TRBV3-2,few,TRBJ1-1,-,CASSQDDTGMGAFF,TGTGCCAGCAGCCAAGATGATACAGGGATGGGGGCTTTCTTT
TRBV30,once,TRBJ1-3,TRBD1,CAWTPDRTGGLSGNTIYF,TGTGCCTGGACTCCCGACCGGACAGGGGGCTTGTCTGGAAACACCATATATTTT
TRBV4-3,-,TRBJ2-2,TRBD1,CASSQTPGTVTGELFF,TGCGCCAGCAGCCAAACGCCGGGGACAGTCACCGGGGAGCTGTTTTTT
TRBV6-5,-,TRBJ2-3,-,CASSFWGSTDTQYF,TGTGCCAGCAGTTTTTGGGGCAGCACAGATACGCAGTATTTT
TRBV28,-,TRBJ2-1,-,CASSLDGGGIDEQFF,TGTGCCAGCAGTTTAGACGGCGGGGGCATCGATGAGCAGTTCTTC
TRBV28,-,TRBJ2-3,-,CASSLSHAYSIDTQYF,TGTGCCAGCAGTTTGTCGCACGCTTACTCCATTGATACGCAGTATTTT
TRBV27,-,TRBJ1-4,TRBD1,CASTLRGQGKSGTNEKLFF,TGTGCCAGCACCTTAAGGGGACAGGGTAAATCCGGAACTAATGAAAAACTGTTTTTT
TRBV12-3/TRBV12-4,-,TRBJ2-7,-,CASSFVGYEQYF,TGTGCCAGCAGTTTTGTCGGGTACGAGCAGTACTTC
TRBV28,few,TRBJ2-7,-,CASTHTGTHEQYF,TGTGCCAGCACCCACACAGGGACCCACGAGCAGTACTTC
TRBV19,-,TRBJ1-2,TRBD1,CASSTGQVVSYGYTF,TGTGCCAGTAGTACCGGACAGGTTGTGAGCTATGGCTACACCTTC
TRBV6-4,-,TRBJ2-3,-,CASSDGAEPGTDTQYF,TGTGCCAGCAGTGACGGGGCCGAGCCGGGCACAGATACGCAGTATTTT
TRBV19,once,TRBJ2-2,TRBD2,CASSIPGLAGGRELFF,TGTGCCAGTAGTATCCCGGGACTAGCGGGGGGGCGGGAGCTGTTTTTT
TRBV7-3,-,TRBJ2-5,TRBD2,CASSFGREETQYF,TGTGCCAGCAGCTTTGGGAGGGAAGAGACCCAGTACTTC
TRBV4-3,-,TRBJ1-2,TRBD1,CASSQTGYGYTF,TGCGCCAGCAGCCAGACAGGGTATGGCTACACCTTC
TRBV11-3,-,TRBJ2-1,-,CASSSVVSSYNEQFF,TGTGCCAGCAGCTCCGTTGTGTCCTCCTACAATGAGCAGTTCTTC
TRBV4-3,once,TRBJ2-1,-,CASSQDLTVGVREQFF,TGCGCCAGCAGCCAAGATCTCACAGTCGGCGTCCGTGAGCAGTTCTTC
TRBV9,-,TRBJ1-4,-,CASSVGGAFNEKLFF,TGTGCCAGCAGTGTTGGGGGGGCGTTTAATGAAAAACTGTTTTTT
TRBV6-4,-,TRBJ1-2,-,CASSTGSSGYGYTF,TGTGCCAGCAGTACAGGGTCCTCTGGCTATGGCTACACCTTC
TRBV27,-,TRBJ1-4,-,CASSPAGGREKLFF,TGTGCCAGCAGCCCGGCCGGGGGGCGGGAAAAACTGTTTTTT
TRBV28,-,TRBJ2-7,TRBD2,CASVGPKPGLAIEQYF,TGTGCCAGCGTTGGTCCAAAACCGGGACTAGCGATCGAGCAGTACTTC
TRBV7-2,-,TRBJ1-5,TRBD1,CASSRTGGSSSNQPQHF,TGTGCCAGCAGCCGGACAGGGGGCTCAAGTAGCAATCAGCCCCAGCATTTT
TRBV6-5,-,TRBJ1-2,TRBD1,CASSLRQGYGYTF,TGTGCCAGCAGTCTTAGACAGGGGTATGGCTACACCTTC
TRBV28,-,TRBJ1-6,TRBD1,CASSLRIRRTGTVSPLHF,TGTGCCAGCAGTTTAAGGATTCGAAGGACAGGCACTGTTTCACCCCTCCACTTT
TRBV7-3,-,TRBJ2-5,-,CASGTQGGLGETQYF,TGTGCCAGCGGTACACAAGGGGGTTTAGGCGAGACCCAGTACTTC
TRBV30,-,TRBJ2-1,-,CAWSEIVEQFF,TGTGCCTGGAGTGAAATAGTTGAGCAGTTCTTC
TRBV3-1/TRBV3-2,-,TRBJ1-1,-,CASSPSSPGNTEAFF,TGTGCCAGCAGCCCCTCCTCTCCCGGGAACACTGAAGCTTTCTTT
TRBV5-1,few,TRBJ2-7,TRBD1,CASSFNRGPYEQYF,TGCGCCAGCAGCTTTAACAGGGGCCCCTACGAGCAGTACTTC
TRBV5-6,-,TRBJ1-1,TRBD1,CASRRTGPNTEAFF,TGTGCCAGCAGGCGGACAGGACCGAACACTGAAGCTTTCTTT
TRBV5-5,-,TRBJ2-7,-,CASSLAGEGYYEQYF,TGTGCCAGCAGCTTGGCAGGGGAGGGGTACTACGAGCAGTACTTC
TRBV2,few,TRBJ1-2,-,CASIARRDYGYTF,TGTGCCAGCATCGCGAGGCGTGACTATGGCTACACCTTC
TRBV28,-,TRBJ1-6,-,CASQGYTHSPLHF,TGTGCCAGCCAGGGATATACTCATTCACCCCTCCACTTT
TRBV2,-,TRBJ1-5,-,CATSEGRYQPQHF,TGTGCCACGTCGGAGGGGAGGTATCAGCCCCAGCATTTT
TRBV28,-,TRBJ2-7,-,CASSEDYSEQYF,TGTGCCAGCAGTGAGGACTACTCCGAGCAGTACTTC
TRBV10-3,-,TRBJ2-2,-,CAISPGGTQNTGELFF,TGTGCCATCAGTCCCGGAGGGACTCAAAACACCGGGGAGCTGTTTTTT
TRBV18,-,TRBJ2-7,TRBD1,CASSPGDRADEQYF,TGTGCCAGCTCACCAGGAGACAGGGCAGACGAGCAGTACTTC
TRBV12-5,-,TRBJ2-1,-,CASGLRGLGYNEQFF,TGTGCTAGTGGTTTGCGGGGGTTAGGGTACAATGAGCAGTTCTTC
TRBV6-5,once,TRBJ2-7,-,CASSFLGQSEQYF,TGTGCCAGCAGTTTCTTAGGACAGAGCGAGCAGTACTTC
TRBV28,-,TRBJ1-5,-,CASSPGGEGQPQHF,TGTGCCAGCAGCCCTGGAGGGGAGGGTCAGCCCCAGCATTTT